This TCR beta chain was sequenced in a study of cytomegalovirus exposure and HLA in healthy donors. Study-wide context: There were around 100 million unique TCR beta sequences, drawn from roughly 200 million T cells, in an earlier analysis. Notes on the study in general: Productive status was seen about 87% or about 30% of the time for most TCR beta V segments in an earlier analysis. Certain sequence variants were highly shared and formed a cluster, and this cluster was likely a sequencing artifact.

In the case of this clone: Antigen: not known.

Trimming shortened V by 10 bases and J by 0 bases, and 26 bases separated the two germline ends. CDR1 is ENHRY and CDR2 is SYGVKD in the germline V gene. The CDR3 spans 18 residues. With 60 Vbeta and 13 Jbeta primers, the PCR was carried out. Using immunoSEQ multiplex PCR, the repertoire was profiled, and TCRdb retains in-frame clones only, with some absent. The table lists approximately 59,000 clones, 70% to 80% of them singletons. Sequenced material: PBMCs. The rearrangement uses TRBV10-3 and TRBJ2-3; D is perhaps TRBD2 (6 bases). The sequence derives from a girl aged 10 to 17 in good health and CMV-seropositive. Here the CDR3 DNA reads TGTGCCACCAAGGGACTTGAGGAGACGGCTCCTAGCACAGATACGCAGTATTTT. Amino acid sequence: CATKGLEETAPSTDTQYF.